One TCR beta chain is described in this entry. What it binds is unknown. This specimen belongs to a study of T cell repertoires in cytomegalovirus infection. Study summary: Both CMV infection and a matching HLA type were indicated by public TCR beta signatures.

Points from the study as a whole: It was HLA-C-restricted CMV-specific TCR beta clonotypes that dominated the response ex vivo.

Each CDR3 protein is one row after TCRdb ran MiXCR on the reads. The sample shows roughly 320,000 distinct CDR3 sequences, about 8.8% of them seen only once. V lost 1 base, J lost 4 bases, and 12 bases lay in between. CDR1 is LNHNV, CDR2 YYDKDF, per germline (reference sequence). There are 15 residues in the CDR3. The V and J genes are TRBV15 and TRBJ2-3, with D possibly being TRBD2 (6 bases). The sequence was obtained from a human donor in good health (CMV status not recorded). Some clones in this sample may be carry-over from other donors' samples. The source material was PBMCs. In DNA, the CDR3 is TGTGCCACCAGCAGAGGGAGGGAATTCGCAGATACGCAGTATTTT. Its protein is CATSRGREFADTQYF.